These 28 T cell receptor beta chains share one sample of origin, sequenced in a study of T cells in lung cancer brain metastases. Assay: immunoSEQ multiplex PCR; the TCRdb copy retains only in-frame clones and omits some. The sample shows 950 to 1,200 clones, 80% to 90% of them seen only once. Sequencing used tumor tissue from a brain metastasis. These receptors originate from a middle-aged woman with non-small cell lung cancer that had spread to the brain.

This chain connects TRBV10-3 to TRBJ2-1, with D unresolved. The CDR3 runs to 12 residues. Trimming left V 3 bases short and J 8 bases short, with 8 bases between. CDR1 ENHRY and CDR2 SYGVKD come from the germline V gene. CDR3 in amino acids: CAISESAYEQFF. In DNA, the CDR3 is TGTGCCATCAGTGAATCGGCCTATGAGCAGTTCTTC.

The chain employs TRBV23-1 and TRBJ2-7, with 11 bases aligning to TRBD1. TRBV23-1 carries the ORF label, with uncertain function. The CDR3 loop spans 16 amino acids. V was pared by 5 bases and J by 3 bases, with 9 bases of the junction left unmatched. The CDR3 DNA sequence: TGCGCCAGCAGTGATGCAATGGGACAGGGGGACTACGAGCAGTACTTC. Its protein product is CASSDAMGQGDYEQYF.

The V gene is TRBV29-1, the J gene TRBJ1-1; D gene uncertain. The CDR3 consists of 14 residues. Trimming left V 1 base short and J 4 bases short, with 13 bases between. Germline CDR1 is SQVTM and CDR2 is ANQGSEA. In DNA form, the CDR3 reads TGCAGCGTTGAAGGAGGGAAAGAAGTCACTGAAGCTTTCTTT. This sequence encodes CSVEGGKEVTEAFF.

The chain couples TRBV10-1 to TRBJ1-3, with a possible D match to TRBD1 (5 bases). The CDR3 sequence is 14 residues long. Germline V CDR1 and CDR2: WNHNN, SYGVQD (reference sequence). Trimming took 3 bases from V and 4 from J, leaving 10 bases between them. CDR3 bases: TGCGCCAGCAGTGAAGGGGCAGACGGAAACACCATATATTTT. It yields the protein CASSEGADGNTIYF.

The chain recombines TRBV28 with TRBJ2-3, with D possibly matching TRBD1 (6 bases). Looked up from germline, CDR1 is MDHEN and CDR2 is SYDVKM. V was shortened by 6 bases and J by 6 bases, with 13 bases between the two germline ends. The CDR3 contains 13 residues. In nucleotides, the CDR3 is TGTGCCAGCAGGCGCCGGCAGGGGGATACGCAGTATTTT. Translated, it gives CASRRRQGDTQYF.

The rearrangement links TRBV6-1 to TRBJ2-7; a weak D match, TRBD2 (6 bases). Deletions cut 1 base from V and 3 bases from J, with 13 bases between. CDR1 and CDR2 from the germline V gene are MNHNS and SASEGT. The CDR3 extends over 15 amino acids. CDR3 DNA: TGTGCCAGCAGTGAAGGGGGAGGAGGGGTCTACGAGCAGTACTTC. Amino acid sequence: CASSEGGGGVYEQYF.

There are a few counts of this clone. Other DNA sequences of this sample code for an identical CDR3. This chain joins TRBV27 and TRBJ1-1; unclear D gene. The CDR3 spans 14 residues. Germline CDR1 is MNHEY and CDR2 is SMNVEV (reference sequence). Trimming removed 4 bases at V and 0 bases at J, with 9 bases between. CDR3 protein: CASSYGELNTEAFF. CDR3 DNA: TGTGCCAGCAGTTACGGGGAATTGAACACTGAAGCTTTCTTT.

The chain has TRBV19 and TRBJ1-5, with D unclear. Germline CDR1 and CDR2: LNHDA and SQIVND (reference sequence). CDR3 length: 13 amino acids. V was trimmed by 4 bases and J by 2 bases, leaving 6 bases between them. CDR3 loop: CASSTQGNQPQHF. CDR3 coding DNA: TGTGCCAGTAGTACCCAGGGCAATCAGCCCCAGCATTTT.

The chain recombines TRBV27 with TRBJ1-5, with D unclear. With 3 bases removed from V and 4 bases from J, the gap between germline ends came to 7 bases. Germline CDR1 is MNHEY and CDR2 is SMNVEV (reference sequence). The CDR3 covers 13 residues. The CDR3 spells CASSLRVNQPQHF. CDR3 coding DNA: TGTGCCAGCAGTTTGAGGGTAAATCAGCCCCAGCATTTT.

CDR3 amino acids: CASVQGLDGYTF. The CDR3 region has the DNA TGTGCCAGCGTGCAGGGGTTGGATGGCTACACCTTC. The chain has TRBV2 and TRBJ1-2; possibly TRBD1 for D (6 bases). Germline-derived CDR1 and CDR2 are SNHLY and FYNNEI. Deletions cut 8 bases from V and 6 bases from J, with 13 bases between. The CDR3 has 12 residues. Full variable domain (missing parts from reference TRBV2 and TRBJ1-2): EPEVTQTPSHQVTQMGQEVILRCVPISNHLYFYWYRQILGQKVEFLVSFYNNEISEKSEIFDDQFSVERPDGSNFTLKIRSTKLEDSAMYFCASVQGLDGYTFGSGTRLTVV.

This clone was picked up a small number of times. This sequence joins TRBV5-6 and TRBJ2-1; TRBD2 agrees at 10 bases. J gave up 4 bases and V 0 bases, and 4 bases lay outside the gene matches. This CDR3 comprises 16 residues. The germline V gene encodes CDR1 SGHDT and CDR2 YYEEEE. CDR3 sequence reads: CASSLESAGGYNEQFF. The DNA for the CDR3 is TGTGCCAGCAGCTTGGAGTCAGCGGGAGGGTACAATGAGCAGTTCTTC.

The chain couples TRBV13 to TRBJ2-5; D may be TRBD2 (5 bases). Germline CDR1 and CDR2: PRHDT and FYEKMQ (reference sequence). This CDR3 has 14 amino acids. Trimming stripped 4 bases from V and 4 bases from J, with 13 bases between. CDR3 bases: TGTGCCAGCAGCTCAAAAAAGCTAGCAGAGACCCAGTACTTC. As protein: CASSSKKLAETQYF.

V and J are TRBV5-1 and TRBJ1-1; TRBD1 aligns across 7 bases. Germline V gene sequence: CDR1 SGHRS, CDR2 YFSETQ. The CDR3 covers 14 residues. Germline trimming cut 0 bases from V and 3 bases from J; bases unmatched to any gene: 2. The CDR3, as DNA: TGCGCCAGCAGCTTGGACAGGGGTTACACTGAAGCTTTCTTT. It is translated as CASSLDRGYTEAFF.

The V and J genes are TRBV14 and TRBJ2-1, with 7 bases matching TRBD1. CDR3 length: 16 residues. With 4 bases clipped from V and 5 bases from J, the junction kept 11 bases outside the gene matches. Germline V gene sequence: CDR1 SGHDN, CDR2 FVKESK. The DNA for the CDR3 is TGTGCCAGCAGCCCCTACCTTGGACAGGAAAACAATGAGCAGTTCTTC. It codes for CASSPYLGQENNEQFF.

V is TRBV2 and J is TRBJ1-3; maybe TRBD1 (6 bases). The germline CDR1 and CDR2 sequences are SNHLY and FYNNEI. The CDR3 totals 15 residues. V lost 3 bases, J lost 4 bases, and 13 bases lay in between. As DNA, the CDR3 is TGTGCCAGCAGTGAGGTGGGGGCGCGCGGAAACACCATATATTTT. This codes for CASSEVGARGNTIYF.

This clone has a single count. J is TRBJ1-5 and V is TRBV2; D remains ambiguous. CDR3 length: 14 amino acids. Germline loops: CDR1 SNHLY, CDR2 FYNNEI. V gave up 5 bases and J gave up 0 bases, with 8 bases separating them. CDR3 protein: CASSIQYSNQPQHF. The DNA of the CDR3 is TGTGCCAGCAGTATACAGTATAGCAATCAGCCCCAGCATTTT. Combining the CDR3 with reference TRBV2 and TRBJ1-5 gives the whole variable domain EPEVTQTPSHQVTQMGQEVILRCVPISNHLYFYWYRQILGQKVEFLVSFYNNEISEKSEIFDDQFSVERPDGSNFTLKIRSTKLEDSAMYFCASSIQYSNQPQHFGDGTRLSIL.

The rearrangement uses TRBV30 and TRBJ2-2; D gene uncertain. CDR1 is GTSNPN and CDR2 is SVGIG in the germline V gene (reference sequence). There are 12 residues in the CDR3. The V end was cut by 3 bases, the J end by 0 bases, with 2 bases between. CDR3 loop: CAWSPNTGELFF. In DNA form, the CDR3 reads TGTGCCTGGAGCCCGAACACCGGGGAGCTGTTTTTT.

The V gene is TRBV7-9, the J gene TRBJ2-1; possibly TRBD2 for D (6 bases). The CDR3 has 13 residues. Trimming left V 3 bases short and J 9 bases short, with 12 bases between. Looked up from germline, CDR1 is SEHNR and CDR2 is FQNEAQ (reference sequence). The CDR3 sequence: CASSFLRGGEQFF. CDR3 DNA sequence: TGTGCCAGCAGCTTTCTGCGGGGAGGTGAGCAGTTCTTC.

This clone has just one count. This rearrangement joins TRBV5-1 to TRBJ1-3; TRBD1 is a possible D gene (5 bases). Per germline, CDR1 SGHRS and CDR2 YFSETQ. The V and J ends lost 0 bases and 0 bases respectively, with 10 bases between them. The CDR3 spans 16 residues. This CDR3 reads CASSLGDGLSGNTIYF. CDR3 DNA sequence: TGCGCCAGCAGCTTGGGGGACGGACTCTCTGGAAACACCATATATTTT.

The chain has TRBV11-2 and TRBJ1-6; D gene unclear. The germline V gene encodes CDR1 SGHAT and CDR2 FQNNGV. V lost 2 bases, J lost 6 bases, and 8 bases lay in between. CDR3 length: 14 amino acids. The CDR3 coding sequence is TGTGCCAGCAGCTTATCCAATCCTAATTCACCCCTCCACTTT. Translation: CASSLSNPNSPLHF.

The genes are TRBV19 and TRBJ1-2, with D hard to call. The CDR3 contains 19 residues. In germline, CDR1 is LNHDA, CDR2 SQIVND (reference sequence). Deletions cut 1 base from V and 0 bases from J, with 21 bases between. The CDR3 loop is CASSIGVWAALGTNYGYTF. CDR3 sequence (DNA): TGTGCCAGTAGTATAGGGGTATGGGCCGCCCTGGGGACTAACTATGGCTACACCTTC. The full variable domain, completed using reference TRBV19 and TRBJ1-2, is DGGITQSPKYLFRKEGQNVTLSCEQNLNHDAMYWYRQDPGQGLRLIYYSQIVNDFQKGDIAEGYSVSREKKESFPLTVTSAQKNPTAFYLCASSIGVWAALGTNYGYTFGSGTRLTVV.

This chain links TRBV25-1 with TRBJ1-2; possible D gene TRBD1, 5 bases. Germline CDR1 reads MGHDK; CDR2 reads SYGVNS. The CDR3 is 12 amino acids. Deletions cut 5 bases from V and 10 bases from J, with 14 bases between. CDR3 coding DNA: TGTGCCAGCAGTTTGGACAACCATGACTACACCTTC. Its translation: CASSLDNHDYTF.

V and J are TRBV7-9 and TRBJ1-2; D gene uncertain. With 1 base removed from V and 4 bases from J, the gap between germline ends came to 7 bases. The CDR3 length is 13 residues. Germline V gene data show CDR1 as SEHNR and CDR2 as FQNEAQ (reference sequence). The CDR3 sequence: CASSLGGSYGYTF. In DNA, the CDR3 is TGTGCCAGCAGCTTAGGGGGAAGCTATGGCTACACCTTC.

Comments on this clone: Within the sample, other DNA sequences also encode this same CDR3. The gene calls are TRBV7-6 and TRBJ2-7, with 7 nucleotides matching TRBD1. J gave up 7 bases and V 6 bases, and 15 bases lay outside the gene matches. The CDR3 length is 15 residues. Germline V lookup: CDR1 SGHVS, CDR2 FNYEAQ. The CDR3 sequence: CASSPKQGRAFEQYF. The CDR3 coding sequence is TGTGCCAGCAGTCCCAAACAGGGGCGAGCTTTTGAGCAGTACTTC.

V is TRBV9 and J is TRBJ2-7; 12 bases line up with TRBD2. The CDR3 sequence is 15 residues long. The germline gives CDR1 SGDLS, CDR2 YYNGEE. Losses at the gene ends were 4 bases for V and 2 bases for J; bases not matched to a gene: 4. DNA for the CDR3: TGTGCCAGCAGCAACGGACTAGCGGGACCCTACGAGCAGTACTTC. Its translation: CASSNGLAGPYEQYF. Supplemented by reference TRBV9 and TRBJ2-7, the full variable domain reads DSGVTQTPKHLITATGQRVTLRCSPRSGDLSVYWYQQSLDQGLQFLIQYYNGEERAKGNILERFSAQQFPDLHSELNLSSLELGDSALYFCASSNGLAGPYEQYFGPGTRLTVT.

This clone was observed once. This chain connects TRBV11-2 to TRBJ1-2; D remains ambiguous. This CDR3 is built from 13 residues. CDR1 is SGHAT and CDR2 is FQNNGV in the germline V gene. V was cut by 0 bases and J by 7 bases, with 9 bases left in between. The CDR3 reads CASSLDRAAGYTF. The CDR3 region has the DNA TGTGCCAGCAGCTTAGATCGAGCGGCTGGCTACACCTTC.

The chain is built from TRBV1 and TRBJ2-3; TRBD2 was called by the table and not checked on the DNA. TRBV1 is shown as a pseudogene. The CDR3 contains 15 residues. The CDR3 loop reads CTSSPYGRAADTQYF. The CDR3 region has the DNA TGCACCAGCAGCCCGTACGGGAGGGCGGCAGATACGCAGTATTTT.

V is TRBV28 and J is TRBJ2-7; D perhaps matches TRBD1 (5 bases). This CDR3 region has 15 residues. Germline CDR1 is MDHEN and CDR2 is SYDVKM. V was trimmed by 3 bases and J by 2 bases, leaving 14 bases between them. The CDR3 nucleotides are TGTGCCAGCAGTTTCGAACGACAGAGAGCCTACGAGCAGTACTTC. This codes for CASSFERQRAYEQYF.